The text below deals with one T cell receptor (beta chain). This sample was included in a study of blood T cell repertoires in COVID-19. Clones were read by immunoSEQ multiplex PCR, and TCRdb kept only the in-frame ones, dropping some. The table shows approximately 300,000 clones, with about 83% occurring only once. This receptor was obtained from a woman aged 50 to 60 with acute or convalescent COVID-19. Sequencing used peripheral blood.

DNA for the CDR3: TGTGCCAGCTCCGGGGGGGGCAGGGAGACCTACAATGAGCAGTTCTTC. Translated: CASSGGGRETYNEQFF. The chain carries TRBV11-2 and TRBJ2-1, with 8 bases lining up with TRBD2. Unmatched junction bases numbered 11, after V lost 8 bases and J lost 2 bases. Germline V gene lookup returns CDR1 SGHAT and CDR2 FQNNGV. This CDR3 is 16 amino acids long. The complete variable domain, with remaining parts taken from reference TRBV11-2 and TRBJ2-1, reads EAGVAQSPRYKIIEKRQSVAFWCNPISGHATLYWYQQILGQGPKLLIQFQNNGVVDDSQLPKDRFSAERLKGVDSTLKIQPAKLEDSAVYLCASSGGGRETYNEQFFGPGTRLTVL.